What follows are 6 T cell receptor beta chains derived from one specimen sequenced in a study of T cell responses to AZD1222 COVID-19 vaccine. The assay was immunoSEQ multiplex PCR, and TCRdb's table has in-frame clones only and misses some. The top ten hold 2.5% to 3% of the sample, which has roughly 80,000 clones, roughly 80% seen once. This specimen consisted of peripheral blood, obtained on day 0 of AZD1222 vaccination. These receptors all stem from an adult in good health.

The chain joins TRBV6-2 or TRBV6-3 to TRBJ2-1, with 7 bases fitting TRBD1. The ends lost 5 bases at V and 5 bases at J; junction bases unmatched: 6. The CDR3 is 14 amino acids. Germline V gives CDR1 MNHEY, CDR2 SVGEGT. The CDR3 here is CASSLDRVDNEQFF. The CDR3 bases are TGTGCCAGCAGTCTCGACAGGGTTGACAATGAGCAGTTCTTC.

The chain is built from TRBV19 and TRBJ1-4, with 8 nucleotides matching TRBD1. The CDR3 sequence is 11 residues long. Germline V gene sequence: CDR1 LNHDA, CDR2 SQIVND (reference sequence). CDR3 nucleotides: TGTGCAGCCGGGACAGGTGAAAAACTGTTTTTT. It specifies CAAGTGEKLFF.

This chain links TRBV1 with TRBJ2-5. TRBV1 is labeled a pseudogene. The CDR3 runs 15 residues. CDR3 in DNA: TGCACCAGCAGCCAAGATCCAACGGAACAAGAGACCCAGTACTTC. This sequence encodes CTSSQDPTEQETQYF.

This chain uses TRBV7-9 with TRBJ1-1, with D perhaps TRBD1 (6 bases). CDR1 is SEHNR, CDR2 FQNEAQ, per germline (reference sequence). This CDR3 has 14 residues. The V end lost 10 bases, the J end lost 2 bases, and 17 bases lay between the germline ends. CDR3 loop: CATGKGGSNTEAFF. The CDR3, as DNA: TGTGCCACCGGAAAAGGGGGGAGTAACACTGAAGCTTTCTTT.

This chain connects TRBV11-2 to TRBJ1-2, with D possibly being TRBD1 (5 bases). V dropped 5 bases and J dropped 0 bases, with 10 bases sitting between them. Per the germline V gene, CDR1 is SGHAT and CDR2 is FQNNGV. The CDR3 extends over 14 amino acids. The CDR3 DNA sequence: TGTGCCAGCAGCCGGACAAGCTCTAACTATGGCTACACCTTC. This translates into CASSRTSSNYGYTF.

The chain combines TRBV7-2 with TRBJ1-5; 7 nucleotides line up with TRBD1. Trimming cost V 5 bases and J 7 bases; bases outside gene matches: 14. This CDR3 is 16 amino acids long. Germline-derived CDR1 and CDR2 are SGHTA and FQGNSA. The CDR3 loop is CASSLGGAGGGQPQHF. CDR3 nucleotides: TGTGCCAGCAGCCTCGGCGGCGCAGGGGGAGGCCAGCCCCAGCATTTT.